Listed below are T cell receptor beta chains from one sample, sequenced in a study of early T cells in non-severe SARS-CoV-2 infection. TCRdb re-derived calls from the 5' RACE reads in MiXCR, one entry per CDR3 protein. The data contain tens of thousands of distinct CDR3 sequences, roughly 9% of them singletons. The sample here was whole blood, taken at baseline. Source of these receptors: an adult who was a healthcare worker with PCR-confirmed SARS-CoV-2 infection or an uninfected control (not recorded which). Each CDR3 is given with its conserved first and last residue. D genes are given only for firm matches. The size of a clone is reported for some rows only, either as once, few or many, or as a class for expanded clones.

v_call: TRBV29-1; d_call: .; clone_size: .; j_call: TRBJ2-3; cdr3_nt: TGCAGCGTTGGACAGGCCACAGATACGCAGTATTTT; cdr3_aa: CSVGQATDTQYF
v_call: TRBV2; d_call: .; clone_size: few; j_call: TRBJ2-7; cdr3_nt: TGTGCCAGCAGAGTCGACAAGGGCTACGAGCAGTACTTC; cdr3_aa: CASRVDKGYEQYF
v_call: TRBV20-1; d_call: .; clone_size: many; j_call: TRBJ2-5; cdr3_nt: TGCAGTGCTAGACGCGGGACCGAAGGGACCCAGTACTTC; cdr3_aa: CSARRGTEGTQYF
v_call: TRBV27; d_call: .; clone_size: few; j_call: TRBJ2-5; cdr3_nt: TGTGCCAGCAGCGCAGACGGTCGCACCCAGTACTTC; cdr3_aa: CASSADGRTQYF
v_call: TRBV7-9; d_call: .; clone_size: .; j_call: TRBJ2-7; cdr3_nt: TGTGCCACCAAGAACCGACGAGATTACGAGCAGTACTTC; cdr3_aa: CATKNRRDYEQYF
v_call: TRBV4-3; d_call: .; clone_size: many; j_call: TRBJ2-1; cdr3_nt: TGCGCCACCCGGACGGACAGATCGGATTCCCTAAGGAAGTTCTTC; cdr3_aa: CATRTDRSDSLRKFF
v_call: TRBV2; d_call: .; clone_size: few; j_call: TRBJ2-7; cdr3_nt: TGTGCCAGCAGTGAGAGGGAGGTCTCAGCCTACGAGCAGTACTTC; cdr3_aa: CASSEREVSAYEQYF
v_call: TRBV5-1; d_call: .; clone_size: few; j_call: TRBJ1-3; cdr3_nt: TGCGCCAGCAGCTCCGACCCCTACTCTGGAAACACCATATATTTT; cdr3_aa: CASSSDPYSGNTIYF
v_call: TRBV5-5; d_call: TRBD2; clone_size: many; j_call: TRBJ2-7; cdr3_nt: TGTGCCAGCAGCTCTGGTAGCGGGCCGCTCTCCTACGAGCAGTACTTC; cdr3_aa: CASSSGSGPLSYEQYF
v_call: TRBV30; d_call: .; clone_size: many; j_call: TRBJ1-1; cdr3_nt: TGTGCCTGGAGCGCCGGGGCCGGGGGTCGGTACACTGAAGCTTTCTTT; cdr3_aa: CAWSAGAGGRYTEAFF
v_call: TRBV11-2; d_call: .; clone_size: many; j_call: TRBJ1-3; cdr3_nt: TGTGCCAGCAGCTTATTCGGGGGCTCTGGAAACACCATATATTTT; cdr3_aa: CASSLFGGSGNTIYF
v_call: TRBV19; d_call: TRBD2; clone_size: few; j_call: TRBJ2-1; cdr3_nt: TGTGCCAGTAGTATAGGGACTAGCGGCACCTACAATGAGCAGTTCTTC; cdr3_aa: CASSIGTSGTYNEQFF
v_call: TRBV30; d_call: TRBD2; clone_size: .; j_call: TRBJ2-7; cdr3_nt: TGTGCCTGGAGTGTTCTAGCGGGCGAGCAGTACTTC; cdr3_aa: CAWSVLAGEQYF
v_call: TRBV20-1; d_call: TRBD2; clone_size: .; j_call: TRBJ2-1; cdr3_nt: TGCAGTGCTTTTCGGGCGGAGAGCGGGAGGGCTAAATACAATGAGCAGTTCTTC; cdr3_aa: CSAFRAESGRAKYNEQFF
v_call: TRBV7-7; d_call: TRBD2; clone_size: few; j_call: TRBJ2-5; cdr3_nt: TGTGCTAGCAGCTTCACTAGCGGGAGTGGGGAGACCCAGTACTTC; cdr3_aa: CASSFTSGSGETQYF
v_call: TRBV18; d_call: .; clone_size: many; j_call: TRBJ2-3; cdr3_nt: TGTGCCAGCTCACCAGCAACAGATACGCAGTATTTT; cdr3_aa: CASSPATDTQYF
v_call: TRBV7-8; d_call: .; clone_size: .; j_call: TRBJ1-2; cdr3_nt: TGTGCCAGCAGGAAGAGCAGTGACTCCTATGGCTACACCTTC; cdr3_aa: CASRKSSDSYGYTF
v_call: TRBV9; d_call: .; clone_size: few; j_call: TRBJ1-2; cdr3_nt: TGTGCCAGCAGCCCGCACAGGACTAACTATGGCTACACCTTC; cdr3_aa: CASSPHRTNYGYTF
v_call: TRBV7-2; d_call: .; clone_size: few; j_call: TRBJ2-1; cdr3_nt: TGTGCCAGCAGCTTAGACTGGGAGAATGAGCAGTTCTTC; cdr3_aa: CASSLDWENEQFF
v_call: TRBV7-3; d_call: .; clone_size: few; j_call: TRBJ2-2; cdr3_nt: TGTGCCAGCAGCCGGAGTACCGGGGAGCTGTTTTTT; cdr3_aa: CASSRSTGELFF
v_call: TRBV20-1; d_call: TRBD2; clone_size: many; j_call: TRBJ2-2; cdr3_nt: TGCAGTGCTAGAGATCCTACGGGAGGCACCGGGGAGCTGTTTTTT; cdr3_aa: CSARDPTGGTGELFF
v_call: TRBV12-3/TRBV12-4; d_call: .; clone_size: many; j_call: TRBJ2-7; cdr3_nt: TGTGCCAGCAGTAACCCAAACAGGGAGGGTTACGAGCAGTACTTC; cdr3_aa: CASSNPNREGYEQYF
v_call: TRBV27; d_call: TRBD2; clone_size: .; j_call: TRBJ2-7; cdr3_nt: TGTGCCAGCAGTATCACCCTAGCGGGGAGCTCCTACGAGCAGTACTTC; cdr3_aa: CASSITLAGSSYEQYF
v_call: TRBV5-1; d_call: TRBD2; clone_size: .; j_call: TRBJ2-3; cdr3_nt: TGCGCCAGCTCTGCGGGAGGTCGGGTAGATACGCAGTATTTT; cdr3_aa: CASSAGGRVDTQYF
v_call: TRBV5-1; d_call: TRBD2; clone_size: many; j_call: TRBJ2-7; cdr3_nt: TGCGCCAGCAGCTTGCAGCGGGGCAGCGAGCAGTACTTC; cdr3_aa: CASSLQRGSEQYF
v_call: TRBV3-1; d_call: TRBD2; clone_size: few; j_call: TRBJ2-1; cdr3_nt: TGTGCCAGCAGCCAAGCCGGGAGGCATAATGAGCAGTTCTTC; cdr3_aa: CASSQAGRHNEQFF
v_call: TRBV6-1; d_call: .; clone_size: many; j_call: TRBJ2-7; cdr3_nt: TGTGCCAGCAGAGACGGACTACGAGAGGTGGAGCAGTACTTC; cdr3_aa: CASRDGLREVEQYF
v_call: TRBV5-1; d_call: .; clone_size: few; j_call: TRBJ2-5; cdr3_nt: TGCGCCAGCAGCTCACCGGACAGTGGGGAGACCCAGTACTTC; cdr3_aa: CASSSPDSGETQYF
v_call: TRBV6-5; d_call: .; clone_size: .; j_call: TRBJ1-6; cdr3_nt: TGTGCCAGCAGTTACTCGCGGGGAAGTGGAAATTCACCCCTCCACTTT; cdr3_aa: CASSYSRGSGNSPLHF
v_call: TRBV11-2; d_call: .; clone_size: .; j_call: TRBJ1-6; cdr3_nt: TGTGCCAGCAGCCCCGATTCCTTGGCACCCCTCCACTTT; cdr3_aa: CASSPDSLAPLHF
v_call: TRBV7-9; d_call: .; clone_size: .; j_call: TRBJ1-4; cdr3_nt: TGTGCCAGCAAGATGACAGCCACTAATGAAAAACTGTTTTTT; cdr3_aa: CASKMTATNEKLFF
v_call: TRBV10-2; d_call: .; clone_size: few; j_call: TRBJ2-3; cdr3_nt: TGCGCCAGCAGTCCGTGGTCGGGCAGTAAATTAACAGATACGCAGTATTTT; cdr3_aa: CASSPWSGSKLTDTQYF
v_call: TRBV5-5; d_call: .; clone_size: .; j_call: TRBJ2-3; cdr3_nt: TGTGCCAGCAGCTCGGGTTTCAGGGGGGGCACAGATACGCAGTATTTT; cdr3_aa: CASSSGFRGGTDTQYF
v_call: TRBV7-9; d_call: TRBD2; clone_size: .; j_call: TRBJ2-3; cdr3_nt: TGTGCCACGGGGGGAAGCACAGATACGCGGTATTTT; cdr3_aa: CATGGSTDTRYF
v_call: TRBV24-1; d_call: .; clone_size: .; j_call: TRBJ1-1; cdr3_nt: TGTGCCACCAGTGTTTCAGGGCCGATTCACACTGAAGCTTTCTTT; cdr3_aa: CATSVSGPIHTEAFF
v_call: TRBV7-3; d_call: TRBD1; clone_size: .; j_call: TRBJ1-3; cdr3_nt: TGTGCCAGCAGGTCCGGACAGGGCTCTGGAAACACCATATATTTT; cdr3_aa: CASRSGQGSGNTIYF
v_call: TRBV6-6; d_call: TRBD2; clone_size: .; j_call: TRBJ2-1; cdr3_nt: TGTGCCAGCAGTTACTCGATTCTAGCGGGAGTTCGCGACAATGAGCAGTTCTTC; cdr3_aa: CASSYSILAGVRDNEQFF
v_call: TRBV5-4; d_call: .; clone_size: once; j_call: TRBJ2-3; cdr3_nt: TGTGCCAGCAGCGTCGGTCCGACAGATACGCAGTATTTT; cdr3_aa: CASSVGPTDTQYF
v_call: TRBV4-1; d_call: .; clone_size: .; j_call: TRBJ2-3; cdr3_nt: TGCGCCAGCAGCCAAGTGGGACTCACAGATACGCAGTATTTT; cdr3_aa: CASSQVGLTDTQYF
v_call: TRBV7-2; d_call: .; clone_size: .; j_call: TRBJ2-7; cdr3_nt: TGTGCCAGCAGCTTCCGAAGGGCCACCGGGACTTCCTACGAGCAGTACTTC; cdr3_aa: CASSFRRATGTSYEQYF
v_call: TRBV5-1; d_call: TRBD2; clone_size: few; j_call: TRBJ2-5; cdr3_nt: TGCGCCAGCAGCTTGAGTACGTCTAGCGGACTTCAAGAGACCCAGTACTTC; cdr3_aa: CASSLSTSSGLQETQYF
v_call: TRBV11-2; d_call: TRBD2; clone_size: .; j_call: TRBJ2-7; cdr3_nt: TGTGCCAGCAGCTCGACTAGCGGGAGGACGAAAGTCGAGCAGTACTTC; cdr3_aa: CASSSTSGRTKVEQYF
v_call: TRBV5-1; d_call: .; clone_size: many; j_call: TRBJ2-5; cdr3_nt: TGCGCCAGCAGCTTAACTCATAGGCAAGAGACCCAGTACTTC; cdr3_aa: CASSLTHRQETQYF
v_call: TRBV29-1; d_call: .; clone_size: many; j_call: TRBJ2-7; cdr3_nt: TGCAGCGTCAGGACTACAGGGGACGAGCAGTACTTC; cdr3_aa: CSVRTTGDEQYF
v_call: TRBV10-3; d_call: .; clone_size: .; j_call: TRBJ2-7; cdr3_nt: TGTGCCGCCCTAAGGGGTCCTGGATCCTCCTACGAGCAGTACTTC; cdr3_aa: CAALRGPGSSYEQYF
v_call: TRBV11-2; d_call: .; clone_size: .; j_call: TRBJ1-5; cdr3_nt: TGTGCCAGCAGCCTCAGGGTAGACAGCAATCAGCCCCAGCATTTT; cdr3_aa: CASSLRVDSNQPQHF
v_call: TRBV5-6; d_call: .; clone_size: many; j_call: TRBJ2-3; cdr3_nt: TGTGCCAGCAGCCCGTGGTGGCCCACAGATACGCAGTATTTT; cdr3_aa: CASSPWWPTDTQYF
v_call: TRBV5-1; d_call: TRBD2; clone_size: .; j_call: TRBJ2-7; cdr3_nt: TGCGCCAGCAGCCCGCGACTAGCAGCCACGACCTACGAGCAGTACTTC; cdr3_aa: CASSPRLAATTYEQYF
v_call: TRBV30; d_call: TRBD2; clone_size: .; j_call: TRBJ2-5; cdr3_nt: TGTGCCTGGAGTGTAGGACTAGCGGGAGCAGAGACCCAGTACTTC; cdr3_aa: CAWSVGLAGAETQYF
v_call: TRBV2; d_call: TRBD2; clone_size: few; j_call: TRBJ2-7; cdr3_nt: TGTGCCAGCAGTGTATCGAGCGGGAAGTCCTACGAGCAGTACTTC; cdr3_aa: CASSVSSGKSYEQYF
v_call: TRBV27; d_call: .; clone_size: many; j_call: TRBJ2-7; cdr3_nt: TGTGCCAGCACCAGGGGATACGAGCAGTACTTC; cdr3_aa: CASTRGYEQYF
v_call: TRBV9; d_call: TRBD2; clone_size: .; j_call: TRBJ2-5; cdr3_nt: TGTGCCAGCAGCGCGGGACTAGCGGGAGAGACCCAGTACTTC; cdr3_aa: CASSAGLAGETQYF
v_call: TRBV20-1; d_call: .; clone_size: few; j_call: TRBJ2-3; cdr3_nt: TGCAGTGCTAGAGATATAAGCACAGATACGCAGTATTTT; cdr3_aa: CSARDISTDTQYF
v_call: TRBV6-5; d_call: TRBD1; clone_size: .; j_call: TRBJ1-2; cdr3_nt: TGTGCCAGCAGTAACAGGGGTGTAAGCTATGGCTACACCTTC; cdr3_aa: CASSNRGVSYGYTF
v_call: TRBV11-2; d_call: .; clone_size: many; j_call: TRBJ1-1; cdr3_nt: TGTGCCAGCAGCTTGGAATACAGGTTTGAAGCTTTCTTT; cdr3_aa: CASSLEYRFEAFF
v_call: TRBV3-1; d_call: .; clone_size: many; j_call: TRBJ1-1; cdr3_nt: TGTGCCAGCAGCCAAGATTGGAGGGGAACTGAAGCTTTCTTT; cdr3_aa: CASSQDWRGTEAFF
v_call: TRBV20-1; d_call: .; clone_size: .; j_call: TRBJ2-1; cdr3_nt: TGCAGTGCTAGAGGCTCCGGGACGAGAGTGGTATCCTACAATGAGCAGTTCTTC; cdr3_aa: CSARGSGTRVVSYNEQFF
v_call: TRBV5-5; d_call: .; clone_size: .; j_call: TRBJ2-5; cdr3_nt: TGTGCCAGCAGCTTGGGACCGGTAGAGACCCAGTACTTC; cdr3_aa: CASSLGPVETQYF
v_call: TRBV11-2; d_call: .; clone_size: .; j_call: TRBJ1-1; cdr3_nt: TGTGCCAGCAGCTTTACCGCAGGAGACACTGAAGCTTTCTTT; cdr3_aa: CASSFTAGDTEAFF
v_call: TRBV7-3; d_call: TRBD2; clone_size: .; j_call: TRBJ2-2; cdr3_nt: TGTGCCAGCAGCTTAAGAGGGCGTTCGGGGCGGGAGTATGTCGGGGAGCTGTTTTTT; cdr3_aa: CASSLRGRSGREYVGELFF